What follows are 17 T cell receptor beta chains derived from one specimen sequenced in a study of blood T cell repertoires in COVID-19 (dated by TCRdb to the early 2020s). The library was obtained by the immunoSEQ multiplex PCR assay. Held by TCRdb, this immuneACCESS table contains in-frame sequences only and omits some clones. Under half of the omission traces to an unresolved V gene where checked; the cause of the rest is unknown. Recorded for this sample are about 210,000 clones; around 83% of them occurred a single time. The ten largest clones represent 2.5% to 3.5% of the sample. The sequenced sample was peripheral blood. These receptors were collected from a man aged 50 to 60 with active or convalescent COVID-19.

This clone appeared many times. The rearrangement links TRBV25-1 to TRBJ2-7; 8 bases are shared with TRBD1. Per the germline V gene, CDR1 is MGHDK and CDR2 is SYGVNS. V shed 3 bases, J shed 8 bases, and the junction held 12 bases outside the gene matches. The CDR3 has 15 residues. The CDR3 loop reads CASSDHGQGGVKQYF. The CDR3 DNA reads as TGTGCCAGCAGTGATCATGGACAGGGTGGTGTTAAGCAGTACTTC.

Of note for this clone: The junction does not match germline at one end; this may be a read error. CDR3 nucleotides: TGTGCTAGCAGCTTAGAACAGGGGGGGTACAATGAGCAGTTCTTC. Protein: CASSLEQGGYNEQFF. V gene TRBV7-7 combines with J gene TRBJ2-1, with D perhaps matching TRBD1 (8 bases). CDR1 is SSHAT, CDR2 FNYEAQ, per germline (reference sequence). The CDR3 is 15 amino acids.

The chain combines TRBV4-3 with TRBJ2-1; TRBD2 might be the D (5 bases). The CDR3 spans 14 residues. Trimming removed 4 bases from V and 6 bases from J, with 13 bases in between. Looked up from germline, CDR1 is LGHNA and CDR2 is YSLEER. The CDR3 spells CASSRGAVFNEQFF. CDR3 in DNA: TGCGCCAGCAGCCGCGGAGCGGTGTTCAATGAGCAGTTCTTC.

This clone was found once. This sequence joins TRBV27 and TRBJ1-2; D possibly corresponds to TRBD1 (5 bases). Germline-derived CDR1 and CDR2 are MNHEY and SMNVEV (reference sequence). This CDR3 has 17 amino acids. V lost 7 bases, J lost 0 bases, and 21 bases lay in between. This chain's CDR3 is CASTPKTVLLANYGYTF. In DNA, the CDR3 is TGTGCCAGCACCCCCAAGACAGTACTTCTAGCTAACTATGGCTACACCTTC.

The chain links TRBV6-5 to TRBJ2-1, with TRBD1 matching over 8 bases. The CDR3 covers 15 residues. The germline V gene has CDR1 MNHEY and CDR2 SVGAGI. The V gene end was trimmed by 2 bases and the J gene end by 6 bases; junction bases not matched to a gene: 6. The DNA for the CDR3 is TGTGCCAGCAGTTACCGGACAGGGCTGGGCAATGAGCAGTTCTTC. It is translated as CASSYRTGLGNEQFF.

The chain combines TRBV5-1 with TRBJ2-3; D remains unclear. Looked up from germline, CDR1 is SGHRS and CDR2 is YFSETQ. The CDR3 has 15 residues. Trimming left V 0 bases short and J 0 bases short, with 8 bases between. CDR3 sequence reads: CASSLGQYSTDTQYF. The CDR3 bases are TGCGCCAGCAGCTTGGGCCAGTATAGCACAGATACGCAGTATTTT.

This chain uses TRBV28 with TRBJ2-2; 7 bases align to TRBD2. Germline V gives CDR1 MDHEN, CDR2 SYDVKM. The CDR3 contains 14 residues. Trimming took 8 bases from V and 4 from J; bases not matched to a gene: 7. CDR3 bases: TGTGCCAGCTACGGGGGGTACCTCACCGGGGAGCTGTTTTTT. This gives the protein CASYGGYLTGELFF.

This sequence joins TRBV6-5 and TRBJ2-7, with 10 bases fitting TRBD1. The CDR3 is 14 amino acids. Trimming cost V 6 bases and J 12 bases; bases outside gene matches: 14. Germline V CDR1 and CDR2: MNHEY, SVGAGI. This CDR3 reads CASRSRQGASTPYF. CDR3 sequence (DNA): TGTGCCAGCAGGTCCCGACAGGGGGCCTCAACTCCGTACTTC.

The chain recombines TRBV3-1 (or the pseudogene TRBV3-2) with TRBJ2-3; 12 bases map to TRBD2. Germline CDR1 reads LGHDT; CDR2 reads YNNKEL (reference sequence). The trim removed 6 bases at V and 3 bases at J, leaving 4 bases unmatched. The CDR3 is 15 amino acids. The DNA of the CDR3 is TGTGCCAGCAGTCGCGGGACTAGCGGGACAGATACGCAGTATTTT. Protein: CASSRGTSGTDTQYF.

The chain links TRBV6-2 or TRBV6-3 to TRBJ1-5, with 7 bases aligning to TRBD1. The CDR3 is 18 amino acids. V lost 0 bases, J lost 0 bases, and 8 bases stayed unmatched. Germline CDR1 reads MNHEY; CDR2 reads SVGEGT. The CDR3 is CASSYSWTGLYSNQPQHF. The CDR3 nucleotides read TGTGCCAGCAGTTACTCTTGGACAGGTCTTTATAGCAATCAGCCCCAGCATTTT.

This clone was recorded only once. The rearrangement joins TRBV6-5 to TRBJ2-7, with 8 nucleotides matching TRBD1. V gave up 3 bases and J gave up 6 bases; unmatched junction bases: 13. The CDR3 totals 16 residues. Germline CDR1 is MNHEY and CDR2 is SVGAGI. This CDR3 is CASSYCGGQGACEQYF. DNA of the CDR3: TGTGCCAGCAGTTATTGCGGCGGGCAGGGGGCGTGCGAGCAGTACTTC.

This clone was counted a single time. The chain joins TRBV2 to TRBJ2-2, with a possible D match to TRBD1 (5 bases). V was clipped by 3 bases and J by 3 bases, with 11 bases between them. The CDR3 has 15 residues. Germline V gives CDR1 SNHLY, CDR2 FYNNEI. This CDR3 reads CASSEGLEDTGELFF. Here the CDR3 DNA reads TGTGCCAGCAGTGAGGGGCTAGAAGACACCGGGGAGCTGTTTTTT.

V is TRBV19 and J is TRBJ2-3; 9 bases map to TRBD1. The CDR3 extends over 15 amino acids. CDR1 and CDR2 (germline): LNHDA, SQIVND (reference sequence). The junction had 7 bases not matched to a gene; V was cut back by 6 bases and J by 3 bases. DNA of the CDR3: TGTGCCAGTAGCAACTACAGGGGGCGTACAGATACGCAGTATTTT. It specifies CASSNYRGRTDTQYF. The full variable domain, completed using reference TRBV19 and TRBJ2-3, is DGGITQSPKYLFRKEGQNVTLSCEQNLNHDAMYWYRQDPGQGLRLIYYSQIVNDFQKGDIAEGYSVSREKKESFPLTVTSAQKNPTAFYLCASSNYRGRTDTQYFGPGTRLTVL.

This chain's CDR3 is CASSQSTGTSLRDEQFF. The CDR3 bases are TGTGCCAGCAGCCAAAGCACCGGGACTAGCTTACGCGATGAGCAGTTCTTC. V and J are TRBV4-2 and TRBJ2-1, with 9 bases matching TRBD2. CDR3 length equals 17 residues. With V trimmed by 2 bases and J by 8 bases, 13 bases remained unmatched. Germline V CDR1 and CDR2: LGHNA, YNFKEQ.

This chain joins TRBV5-6 and TRBJ2-1; tentative D call: TRBD2 (5 bases). Per germline, CDR1 SGHDT and CDR2 YYEEEE. The CDR3 runs 15 residues. V dropped 3 bases and J dropped 6 bases, with 16 bases sitting between them. In DNA form, the CDR3 reads TGTGCCAGCAGCTCTGGGAGTCTTATAGGCAATGAGCAGTTCTTC. Amino acid sequence: CASSSGSLIGNEQFF. Full variable domain (remainder filled in from reference TRBV5-6 and TRBJ2-1): DAGVTQSPTHLIKTRGQQVTLRCSPKSGHDTVSWYQQALGQGPQFIFQYYEEEERQRGNFPDRFSGHQFPNYSSELNVNALLLGDSALYLCASSSGSLIGNEQFFGPGTRLTVL.

This chain uses TRBV18 with TRBJ2-3; 13 bases agree with TRBD2. Germline assignment: CDR1 KGHSH and CDR2 LQKENI. The length of the CDR3 is 18 residues. V gave up 3 bases and J gave up 1 base; unmatched junction bases: 7. The CDR3 region has the DNA TGTGCCAGCTCACCCCCGGGACTAGCGGGACTCCGCACAGATACGCAGTATTTT. It yields the protein CASSPPGLAGLRTDTQYF. Together with reference TRBV18 and TRBJ2-3, the CDR3 gives the full variable domain: NAGVMQNPRHLVRRRGQEARLRCSPMKGHSHVYWYRQLPEEGLKFMVYLQKENIIDESGMPKERFSAEFPKEGPSILRIQQVVRGDSAAYFCASSPPGLAGLRTDTQYFGPGTRLTVL.

Only a few counts were recorded for this clone. CDR3 amino acids: CASSVAGLRTDTQYF. The CDR3 nucleotides read TGTGCCAGCAGCGTAGCGGGACTCCGCACAGATACGCAGTATTTT. The rearrangement joins TRBV9 to TRBJ2-3; a weak D match, TRBD2 (6 bases). Between the trimmed V and J ends, which lost 0 bases and 1 base, there was a span of 9 bases. Germline V gene data show CDR1 as SGDLS and CDR2 as YYNGEE. CDR3 size: 15 residues.